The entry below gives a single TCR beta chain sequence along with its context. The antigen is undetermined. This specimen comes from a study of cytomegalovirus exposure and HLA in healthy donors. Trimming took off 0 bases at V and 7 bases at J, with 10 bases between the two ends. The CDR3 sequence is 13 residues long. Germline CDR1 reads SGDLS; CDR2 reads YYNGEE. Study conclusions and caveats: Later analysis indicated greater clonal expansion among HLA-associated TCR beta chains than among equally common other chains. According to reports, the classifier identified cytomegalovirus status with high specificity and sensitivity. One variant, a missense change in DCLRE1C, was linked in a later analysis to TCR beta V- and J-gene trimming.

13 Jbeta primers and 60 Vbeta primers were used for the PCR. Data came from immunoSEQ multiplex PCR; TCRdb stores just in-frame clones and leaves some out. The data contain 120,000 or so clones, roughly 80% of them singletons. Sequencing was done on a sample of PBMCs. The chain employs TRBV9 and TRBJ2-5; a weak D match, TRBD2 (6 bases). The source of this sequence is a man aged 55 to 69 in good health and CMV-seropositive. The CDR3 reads CASSVATEGTQYF. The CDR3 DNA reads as TGTGCCAGCAGCGTAGCTACGGAGGGGACCCAGTACTTC.